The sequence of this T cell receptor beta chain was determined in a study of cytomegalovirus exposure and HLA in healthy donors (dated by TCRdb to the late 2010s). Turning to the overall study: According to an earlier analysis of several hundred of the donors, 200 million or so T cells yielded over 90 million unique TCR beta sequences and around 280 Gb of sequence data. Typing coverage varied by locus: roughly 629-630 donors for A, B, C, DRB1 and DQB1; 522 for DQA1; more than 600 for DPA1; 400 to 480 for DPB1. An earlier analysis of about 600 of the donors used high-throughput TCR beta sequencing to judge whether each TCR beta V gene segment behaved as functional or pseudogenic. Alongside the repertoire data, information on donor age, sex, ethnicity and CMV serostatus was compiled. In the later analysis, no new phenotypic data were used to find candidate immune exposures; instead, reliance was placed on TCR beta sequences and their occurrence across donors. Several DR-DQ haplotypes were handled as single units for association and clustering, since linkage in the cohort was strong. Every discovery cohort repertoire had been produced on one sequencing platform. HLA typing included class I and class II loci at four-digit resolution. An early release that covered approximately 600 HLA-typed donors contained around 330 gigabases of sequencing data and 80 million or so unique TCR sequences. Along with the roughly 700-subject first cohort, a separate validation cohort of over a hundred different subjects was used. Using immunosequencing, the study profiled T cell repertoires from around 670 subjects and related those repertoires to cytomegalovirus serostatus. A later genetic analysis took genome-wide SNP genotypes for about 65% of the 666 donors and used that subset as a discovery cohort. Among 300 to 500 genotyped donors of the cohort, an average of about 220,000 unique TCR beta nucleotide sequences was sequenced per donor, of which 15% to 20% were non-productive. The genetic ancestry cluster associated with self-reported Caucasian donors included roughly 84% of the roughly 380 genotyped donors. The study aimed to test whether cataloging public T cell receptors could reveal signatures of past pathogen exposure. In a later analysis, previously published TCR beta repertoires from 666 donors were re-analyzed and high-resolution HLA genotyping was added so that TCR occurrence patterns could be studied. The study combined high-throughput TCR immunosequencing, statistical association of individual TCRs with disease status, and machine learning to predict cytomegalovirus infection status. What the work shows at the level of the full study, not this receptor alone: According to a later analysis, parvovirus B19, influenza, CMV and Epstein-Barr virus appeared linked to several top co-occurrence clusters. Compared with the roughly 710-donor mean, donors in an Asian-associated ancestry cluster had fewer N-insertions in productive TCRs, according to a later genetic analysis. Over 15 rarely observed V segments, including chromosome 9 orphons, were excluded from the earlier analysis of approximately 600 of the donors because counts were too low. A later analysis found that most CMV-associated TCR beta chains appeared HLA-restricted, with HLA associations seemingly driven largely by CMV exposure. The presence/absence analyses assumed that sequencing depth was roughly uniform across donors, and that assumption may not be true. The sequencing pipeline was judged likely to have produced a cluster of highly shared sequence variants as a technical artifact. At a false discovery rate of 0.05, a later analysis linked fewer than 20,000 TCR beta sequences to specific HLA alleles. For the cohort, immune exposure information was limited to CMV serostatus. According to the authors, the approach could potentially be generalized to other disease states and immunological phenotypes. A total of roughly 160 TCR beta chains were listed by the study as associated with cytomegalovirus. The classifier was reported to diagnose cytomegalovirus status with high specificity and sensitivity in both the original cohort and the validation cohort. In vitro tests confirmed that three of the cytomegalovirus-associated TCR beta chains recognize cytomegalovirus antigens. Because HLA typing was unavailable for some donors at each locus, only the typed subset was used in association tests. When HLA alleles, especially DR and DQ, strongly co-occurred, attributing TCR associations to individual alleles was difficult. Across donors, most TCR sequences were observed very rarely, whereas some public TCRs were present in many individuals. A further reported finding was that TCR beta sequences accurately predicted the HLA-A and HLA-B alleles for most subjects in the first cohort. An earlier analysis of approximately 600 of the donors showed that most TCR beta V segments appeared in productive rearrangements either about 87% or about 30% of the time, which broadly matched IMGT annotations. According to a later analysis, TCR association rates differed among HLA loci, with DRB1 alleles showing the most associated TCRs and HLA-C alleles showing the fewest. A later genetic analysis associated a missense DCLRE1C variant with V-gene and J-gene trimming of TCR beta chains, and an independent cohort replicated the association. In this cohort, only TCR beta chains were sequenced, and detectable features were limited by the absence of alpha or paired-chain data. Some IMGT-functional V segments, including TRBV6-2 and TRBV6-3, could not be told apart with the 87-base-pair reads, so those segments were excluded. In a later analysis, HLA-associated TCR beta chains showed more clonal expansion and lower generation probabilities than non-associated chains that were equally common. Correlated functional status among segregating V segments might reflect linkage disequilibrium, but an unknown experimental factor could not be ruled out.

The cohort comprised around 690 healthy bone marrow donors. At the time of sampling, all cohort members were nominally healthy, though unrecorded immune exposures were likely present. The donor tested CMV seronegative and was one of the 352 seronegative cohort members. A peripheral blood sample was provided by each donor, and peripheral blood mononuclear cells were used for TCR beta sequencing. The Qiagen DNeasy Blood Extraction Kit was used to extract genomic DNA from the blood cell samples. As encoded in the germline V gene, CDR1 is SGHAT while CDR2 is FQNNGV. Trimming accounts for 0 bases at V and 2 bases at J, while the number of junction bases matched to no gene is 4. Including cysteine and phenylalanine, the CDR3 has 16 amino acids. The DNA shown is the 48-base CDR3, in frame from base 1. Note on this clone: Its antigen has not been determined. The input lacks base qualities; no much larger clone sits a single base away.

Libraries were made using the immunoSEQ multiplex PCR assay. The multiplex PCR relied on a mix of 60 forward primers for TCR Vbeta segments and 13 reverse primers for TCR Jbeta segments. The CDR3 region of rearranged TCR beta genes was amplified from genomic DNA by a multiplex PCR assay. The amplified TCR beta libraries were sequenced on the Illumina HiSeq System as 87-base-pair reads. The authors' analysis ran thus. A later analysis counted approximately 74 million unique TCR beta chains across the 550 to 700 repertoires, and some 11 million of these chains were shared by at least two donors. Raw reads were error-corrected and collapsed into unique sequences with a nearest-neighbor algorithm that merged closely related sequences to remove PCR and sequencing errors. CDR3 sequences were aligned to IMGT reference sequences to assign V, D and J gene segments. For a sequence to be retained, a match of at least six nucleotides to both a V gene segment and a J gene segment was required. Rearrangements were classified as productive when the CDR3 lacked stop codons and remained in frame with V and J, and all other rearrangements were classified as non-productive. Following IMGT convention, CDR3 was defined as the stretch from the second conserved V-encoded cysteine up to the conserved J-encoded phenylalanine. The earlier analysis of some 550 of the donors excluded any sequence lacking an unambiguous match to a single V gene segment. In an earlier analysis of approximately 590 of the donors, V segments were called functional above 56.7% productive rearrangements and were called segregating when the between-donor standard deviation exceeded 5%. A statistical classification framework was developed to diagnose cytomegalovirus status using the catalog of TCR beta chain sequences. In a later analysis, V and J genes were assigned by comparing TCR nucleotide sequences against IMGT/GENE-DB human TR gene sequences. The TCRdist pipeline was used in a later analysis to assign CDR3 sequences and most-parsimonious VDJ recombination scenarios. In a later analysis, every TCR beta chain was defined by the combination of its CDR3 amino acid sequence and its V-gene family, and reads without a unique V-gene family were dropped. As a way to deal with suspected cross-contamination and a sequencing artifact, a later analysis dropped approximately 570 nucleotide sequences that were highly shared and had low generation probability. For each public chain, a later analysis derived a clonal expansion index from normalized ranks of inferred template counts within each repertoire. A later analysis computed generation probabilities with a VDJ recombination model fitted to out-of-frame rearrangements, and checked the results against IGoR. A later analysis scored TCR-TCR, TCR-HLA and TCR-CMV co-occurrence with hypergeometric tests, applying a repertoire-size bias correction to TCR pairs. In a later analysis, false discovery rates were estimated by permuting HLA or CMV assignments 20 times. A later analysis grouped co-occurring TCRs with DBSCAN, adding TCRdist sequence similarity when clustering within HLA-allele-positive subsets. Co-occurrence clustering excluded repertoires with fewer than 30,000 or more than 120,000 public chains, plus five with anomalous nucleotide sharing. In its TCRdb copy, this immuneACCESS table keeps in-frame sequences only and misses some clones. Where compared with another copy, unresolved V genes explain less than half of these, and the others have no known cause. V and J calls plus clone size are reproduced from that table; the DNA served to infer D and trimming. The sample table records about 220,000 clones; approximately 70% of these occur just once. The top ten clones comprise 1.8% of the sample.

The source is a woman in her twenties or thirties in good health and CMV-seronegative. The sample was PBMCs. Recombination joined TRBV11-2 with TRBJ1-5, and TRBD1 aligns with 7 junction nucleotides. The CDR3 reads CASSLETGKGNQPQHF. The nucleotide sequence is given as TGTGCCAGCAGCTTAGAGACAGGGAAGGGCAATCAGCCCCAGCATTTT.